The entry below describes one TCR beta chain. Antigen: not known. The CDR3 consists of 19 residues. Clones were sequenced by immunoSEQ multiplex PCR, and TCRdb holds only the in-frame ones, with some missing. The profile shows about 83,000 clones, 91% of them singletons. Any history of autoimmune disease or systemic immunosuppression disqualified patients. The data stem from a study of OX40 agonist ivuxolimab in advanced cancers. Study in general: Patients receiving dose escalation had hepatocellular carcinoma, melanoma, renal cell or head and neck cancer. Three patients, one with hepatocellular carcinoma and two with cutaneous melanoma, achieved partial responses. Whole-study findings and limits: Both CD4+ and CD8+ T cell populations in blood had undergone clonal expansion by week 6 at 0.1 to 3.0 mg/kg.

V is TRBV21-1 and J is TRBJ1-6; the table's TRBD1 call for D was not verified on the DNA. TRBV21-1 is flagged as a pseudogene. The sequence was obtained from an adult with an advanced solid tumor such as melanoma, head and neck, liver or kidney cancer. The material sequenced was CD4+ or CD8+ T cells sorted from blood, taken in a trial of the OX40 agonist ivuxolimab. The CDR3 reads CASSHKNPRVRVGNSPLHF. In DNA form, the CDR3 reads TGTGCCAGCAGCCATAAAAACCCCAGGGTCCGAGTGGGGAATTCACCCCTCCACTTT.